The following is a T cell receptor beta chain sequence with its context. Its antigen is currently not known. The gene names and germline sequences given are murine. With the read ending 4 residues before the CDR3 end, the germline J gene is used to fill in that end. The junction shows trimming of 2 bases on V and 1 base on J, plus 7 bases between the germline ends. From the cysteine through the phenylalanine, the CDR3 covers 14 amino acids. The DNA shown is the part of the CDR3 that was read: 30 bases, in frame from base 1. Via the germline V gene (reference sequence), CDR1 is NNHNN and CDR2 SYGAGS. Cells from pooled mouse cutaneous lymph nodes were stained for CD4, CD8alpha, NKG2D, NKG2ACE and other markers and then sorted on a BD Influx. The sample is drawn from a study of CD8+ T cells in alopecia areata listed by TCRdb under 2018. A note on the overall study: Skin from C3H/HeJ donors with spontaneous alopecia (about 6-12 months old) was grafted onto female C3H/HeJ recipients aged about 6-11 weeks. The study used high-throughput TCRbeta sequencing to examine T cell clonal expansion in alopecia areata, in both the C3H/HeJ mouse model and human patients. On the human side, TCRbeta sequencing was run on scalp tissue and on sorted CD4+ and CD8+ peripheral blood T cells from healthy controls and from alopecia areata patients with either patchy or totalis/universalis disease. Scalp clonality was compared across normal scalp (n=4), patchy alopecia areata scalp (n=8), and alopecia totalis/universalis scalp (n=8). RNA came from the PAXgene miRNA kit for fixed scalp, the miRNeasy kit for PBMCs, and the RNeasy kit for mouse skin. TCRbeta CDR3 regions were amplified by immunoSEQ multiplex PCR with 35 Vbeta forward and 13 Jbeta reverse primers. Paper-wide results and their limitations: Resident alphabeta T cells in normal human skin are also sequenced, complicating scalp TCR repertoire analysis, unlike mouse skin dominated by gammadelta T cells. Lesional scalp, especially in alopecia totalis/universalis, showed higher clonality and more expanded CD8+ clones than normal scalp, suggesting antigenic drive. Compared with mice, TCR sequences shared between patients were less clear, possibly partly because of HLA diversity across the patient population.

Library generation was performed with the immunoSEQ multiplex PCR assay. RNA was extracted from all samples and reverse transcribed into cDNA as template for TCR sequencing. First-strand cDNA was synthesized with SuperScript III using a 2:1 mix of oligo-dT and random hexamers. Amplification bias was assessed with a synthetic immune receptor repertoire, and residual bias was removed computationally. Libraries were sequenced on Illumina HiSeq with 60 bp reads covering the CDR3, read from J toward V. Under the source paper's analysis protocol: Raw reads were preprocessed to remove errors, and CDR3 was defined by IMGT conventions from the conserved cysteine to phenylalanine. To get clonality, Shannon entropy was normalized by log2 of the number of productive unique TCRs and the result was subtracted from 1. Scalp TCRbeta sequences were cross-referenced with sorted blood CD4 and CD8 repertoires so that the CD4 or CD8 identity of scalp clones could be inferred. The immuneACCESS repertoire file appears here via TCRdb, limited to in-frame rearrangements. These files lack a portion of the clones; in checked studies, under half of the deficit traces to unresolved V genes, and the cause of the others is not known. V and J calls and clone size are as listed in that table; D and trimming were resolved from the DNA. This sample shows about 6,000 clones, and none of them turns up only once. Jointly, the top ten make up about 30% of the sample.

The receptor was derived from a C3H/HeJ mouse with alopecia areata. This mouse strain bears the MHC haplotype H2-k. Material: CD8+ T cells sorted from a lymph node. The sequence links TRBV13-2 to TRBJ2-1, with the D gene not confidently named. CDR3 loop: CASGEDKNYAEQFF. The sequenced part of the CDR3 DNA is TGTGCCAGCGGTGAAGACAAAAACTATGCT.